The source of this T cell receptor beta chain is a study of OX40 agonist ivuxolimab in advanced cancers. The overall study: Ivuxolimab doses were 0.01, 0.1, 0.3, 1.5, 3 or 10 mg/kg every 2 weeks.

Sequencing was performed with immunoSEQ multiplex PCR; in TCRdb, only in-frame clones are kept and a portion is missing. This table has about 73,000 clones, roughly 90% appearing once. Germline V gene sequence: CDR1 LGHNA, CDR2 YSLEER. Trimming left V 8 bases short and J 0 bases short, with 10 bases between. The CDR3 runs to 13 residues. The source of this sequence is an adult with an advanced solid tumor such as melanoma, head and neck, liver or kidney cancer. The source material was CD4+ or CD8+ T cells sorted from blood, sampled in a trial of the OX40 agonist ivuxolimab. V is TRBV4-3 and J is TRBJ1-1; D remains ambiguous. DNA for the CDR3: TGCGCCAGCTGTTATTCAGTGAACACTGAAGCTTTCTTT. Translating gives CASCYSVNTEAFF.